This TCR beta chain is drawn from a study of cytomegalovirus exposure and HLA in healthy donors. Germline loops: CDR1 PRHDT, CDR2 FYEKMQ (reference sequence). The trim removed 0 bases at V and 8 bases at J, leaving 9 bases unmatched. The CDR3 has 17 amino acids. Repertoires were generated with immunoSEQ multiplex PCR, while TCRdb's copy carries only in-frame clones and drops some. The table lists some 170,000 clones, 86% of them singletons. Study-wide results and limits: Under in vitro conditions, a few CMV-associated chains were confirmed as specific for CMV antigens. Across donors, most TCRs were seen rarely, yet some public ones were widespread.

Turning to this clone: No antigen is known for it.

The clonotype was recovered from a young woman in good health and CMV-seronegative. Sequencing was performed on PBMCs. V usage is TRBV13 and J usage is TRBJ2-1; 11 nucleotides agree with TRBD2. CDR3 nucleotide sequence: TGTGCCAGCAGCTTAGGTTTAGCGGGGGGGCTAGGACATGAGCAGTTCTTC. Its translation: CASSLGLAGGLGHEQFF.